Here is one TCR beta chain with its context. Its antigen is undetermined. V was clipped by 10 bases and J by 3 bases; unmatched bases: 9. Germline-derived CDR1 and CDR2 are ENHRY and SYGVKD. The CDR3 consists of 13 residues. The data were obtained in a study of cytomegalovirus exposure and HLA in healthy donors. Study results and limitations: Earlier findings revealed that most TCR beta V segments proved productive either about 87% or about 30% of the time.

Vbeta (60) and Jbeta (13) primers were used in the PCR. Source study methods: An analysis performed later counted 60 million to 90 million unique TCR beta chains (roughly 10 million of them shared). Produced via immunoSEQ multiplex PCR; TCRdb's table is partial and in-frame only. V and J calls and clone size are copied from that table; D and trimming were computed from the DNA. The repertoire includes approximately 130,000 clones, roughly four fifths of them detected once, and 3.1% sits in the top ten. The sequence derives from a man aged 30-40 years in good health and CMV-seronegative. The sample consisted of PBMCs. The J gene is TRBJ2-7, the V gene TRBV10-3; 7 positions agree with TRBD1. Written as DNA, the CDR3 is TGTGCCAGCTCCGGGACAGAACTCTACGAGCAGTACTTC. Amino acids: CASSGTELYEQYF.